The source of this T cell receptor beta chain is a study of T cell responses to AZD1222 COVID-19 vaccine. Clones were read by immunoSEQ multiplex PCR, and TCRdb kept only the in-frame ones, dropping some. The sample lists some 120,000 clones, roughly 87% seen once, with just under 10% in the top ten. Points from the study as a whole: Donors were chiefly white British, with a greater number of females, and clonal diversity was perhaps underestimated. Unmutated variant regions reportedly attract nearly half of all spike-specific TCRs.

Details on this clone: Antigen: not known.

Germline-derived CDR1 and CDR2 are LGHNA and YSLEER. The CDR3 is 14 amino acids. Trimming removed 0 bases at V and 11 bases at J, with 13 bases between. The sequence came from an adult in good health. This rearrangement joins TRBV4-3 to TRBJ1-4; D gene unclear. This specimen was peripheral blood, taken on day 0 of AZD1222 vaccination. CDR3 DNA sequence: TGCGCCAGCAGCCAAGAGGCTGGGCAATCGAAACTGTTTTTT. Translating gives CASSQEAGQSKLFF.